The present T cell receptor beta chain was sequenced within a study of T cells in Graves' hyperthyroidism and ophthalmopathy. Broader study findings: In validation, the model predicted ophthalmopathy. These predictions came a median roughly six months before onset. Classification by a 13 V-J model distinguished ophthalmopathy from stable hyperthyroidism.

Amplified TCR beta CDR3 regions derived from RNA transcripts. Initially, a first-round RT-PCR of the TCR CDR3 employed the HTBI primer set. From the multiplex PCR reads, TCRdb called clonotypes with MiXCR, one entry per CDR3 protein. Of fewer than 450,000 distinct CDR3 sequences detected, around 15% appear once; the ten largest clones hold approximately 29%. This clonotype occurred many times. The antigen is unknown. Uncontrolled infection, other autoimmune disease, pregnancy and lactation each barred patients from inclusion. Trimming took 3 bases from V and 2 from J; bases not matched to a gene: 4. The CDR3 consists of 15 residues.

The sequenced sample was blood. The clonotype originates from a man aged 50 or older with Graves' ophthalmopathy. The chain is built from TRBV12-3 or TRBV12-4 and TRBJ1-5; the match to TRBD1 covers 7 bases. CDR3 residues: CASSLRQGRNQPQHF. The CDR3 DNA sequence: TGTGCCAGCAGTTTGAGACAGGGCCGCAATCAGCCCCAGCATTTT.